What follows describes a single TCR beta chain. Trimming cost V 2 bases and J 3 bases, with 20 bases left between them. Germline V gene sequence: CDR1 LGHNA, CDR2 YNFKEQ. This CDR3 spans 17 amino acids. The data stem from a study of patients and donors after allogeneic stem cell transplantation. TCRdb passed the RT-PCR reads through MiXCR, listing each CDR3 protein once. The table includes about 200,000 distinct CDR3 sequences, 41% detected once. The source material was blood, either unsorted or a sorted T cell fraction (not recorded which). This TCR was sampled from a human donor who was either an allogeneic HSCT recipient or a stem cell or donor lymphocyte infusion donor (not recorded which). It is not recorded whose cells these are; they may come from a transplant donor. This chain joins TRBV4-2 and TRBJ2-7; D gene uncertain. CDR3 sequence (DNA): TGTGCCAGCAGCCAACCCGGACCGACCGATGCCAACTACGAGCAGTACTTC. Protein product: CASSQPGPTDANYEQYF.